The following is a T cell receptor beta chain sequence with its context. Time point denoted: baseline, week 1 (first vaccination visit). Treatment here: pre-vaccination baseline after standard-of-care therapy. The data originate from a study of a mutant IDH1 vaccine in newly diagnosed glioma. Sequencing used immunoSEQ multiplex PCR; TCRdb keeps in-frame clones, though not all of them. The data contain 85,000 to 100,000 clones, about 90% of them singletons. CDR1 SGDLS and CDR2 YYNGEE come from the germline V gene. The CDR3 is 13 residues long. V lost 0 bases and J lost 6, with 7 bases in between. This specimen was PBMCs, taken from a glioma patient treated with radiotherapy, temozolomide or both. This clonotype was obtained from a woman in her 50s with glioma. The J gene is TRBJ2-1, the V gene TRBV9; D call uncertain. The CDR3 coding sequence is TGTGCCAGCAGCGTAGGAGCGCGCAATGAGCAGTTCTTC. Encoded protein: CASSVGARNEQFF.